A single sample gave rise to the 5 T cell receptor beta chains below, sequenced in a study of blood T cell repertoires in COVID-19. Method: immunoSEQ multiplex PCR; TCRdb's copy keeps in-frame clones and lacks some. The data show approximately 300,000 clones, with 80% to 90% seen just once and 1% held by the top ten. Sample: peripheral blood. These receptors came from a man aged 45-60 years with active or convalescent COVID-19.

This clone was seen a single time. This chain connects TRBV29-1 to TRBJ1-2; D unresolved. V lost 6 bases and J 7 bases, leaving 12 bases between the germline ends. Germline V gene data show CDR1 as SQVTM and CDR2 as ANQGSEA. The length of the CDR3 is 11 residues. The CDR3 loop reads CSVEGWSGYTF. In DNA form, the CDR3 reads TGCAGCGTGGAGGGATGGAGTGGCTACACCTTC. Filled out from reference TRBV29-1 and TRBJ1-2, the complete variable domain reads SAVISQKPSRDICQRGTSLTIQCQVDSQVTMMFWYRQQPGQSLTLIATANQGSEATYESGFVIDKFPISRPNLTFSTLTVSNMSPEDSSIYLCSVEGWSGYTFGSGTRLTVV.

The chain couples TRBV6-5 to TRBJ2-5, with 7 bases lining up with TRBD1. CDR1 and CDR2 (germline): MNHEY, SVGAGI. Germline trimming cut 0 bases from V and 5 bases from J; bases unmatched to any gene: 6. CDR3 size: 15 residues. CDR3 sequence: CASSYSYRGAETQYF. The CDR3 bases are TGTGCCAGCAGTTACTCTTACAGGGGCGCGGAGACCCAGTACTTC.

The chain recombines TRBV19 with TRBJ2-7, with a weak D call TRBD1 (5 bases). The CDR3 is 16 amino acids. The germline V and J ends were trimmed by 5 bases and 2 bases, with 19 bases remaining between them. Germline V gene lookup returns CDR1 LNHDA and CDR2 SQIVND (reference sequence). CDR3 sequence reads: CASSPMGTGLTYEQYF. Written as DNA, the CDR3 is TGTGCCAGTAGTCCAATGGGCACAGGTCTAACCTACGAGCAGTACTTC.

The J gene is TRBJ1-1, the V gene TRBV27; D might be TRBD1 (5 bases). The CDR3 is 15 amino acids. The germline gives CDR1 MNHEY, CDR2 SMNVEV (reference sequence). V lost 8 bases, J lost 3 bases, and 19 bases lay in between. In DNA form, the CDR3 reads TGTGCCAGCGGCTCTTGGGGCACGGGCTACACTGAAGCTTTCTTT. Translating it yields CASGSWGTGYTEAFF.

This clone was seen only once. The CDR3, as DNA: TGCGCCAGCAGCCAAGATATGGCAGGGGAAGCGTCCGGGGAGCTGTTTTTT. Protein: CASSQDMAGEASGELFF. The chain has TRBV4-3 and TRBJ2-2, with D perhaps TRBD1 (6 bases). This CDR3 comprises 17 residues. Germline V gene sequence: CDR1 LGHNA, CDR2 YSLEER. V was shortened by 0 bases and J by 6 bases, with 17 bases between the two germline ends.